The T cell receptor beta chain described here comes from a study of OX40 agonist ivuxolimab in advanced cancers. The study, taken as a whole, reports: Some of the nonresponding patients also showed low levels of normalized T-cell clonal expansion. CD8+ T cells averaged more expanded clones than CD4+.

Any history of autoimmune disease or systemic immunosuppression disqualified patients. V was pared by 5 bases and J by 4 bases, with 4 bases of the junction left unmatched. CDR3 length equals 13 residues. CDR1 and CDR2 (germline): SGHAT, FQNNGV. Profiling relied on immunoSEQ multiplex PCR, and the TCRdb table lists in-frame clones only, not all of them. Of around 45,000 clones listed, approximately 83% are singletons. Remarks on this clone: Its specificity is not known.

The source is an adult with an advanced solid tumor such as melanoma, head and neck, liver or kidney cancer. The genes are TRBV11-2 and TRBJ1-2, with 7 nucleotides matching TRBD1. Sequencing used CD4+ or CD8+ T cells sorted from blood, obtained in a trial of the OX40 agonist ivuxolimab. The CDR3 sequence: CASSEGQAYGYTF. The CDR3 region has the DNA TGTGCCAGCAGCGAAGGACAGGCCTATGGCTACACCTTC.